A single sample gave rise to the 9 T cell receptor beta chains below, sequenced in a study of blood T cell repertoires in COVID-19 (dated by TCRdb to about 2020). Receptor libraries were prepared by the immunoSEQ multiplex PCR assay. TCRdb carries this immuneACCESS record with in-frame sequences only. Its versions omit some clonotypes, under half of them owing to an unresolved V gene in the studies checked, with the rest unexplained. This sample has some 200,000 clones in its table, and roughly 80% of those were observed once. The ten largest make up about 6% of the sample. The sequencing input was peripheral blood. The receptors derive from a woman aged 40 to 50 with acute or convalescent COVID-19.

The CDR3 region has the DNA TGTGCCAGCAGCCAAGGGGGACTGGGCACAGATACGCAGTATTTT. Protein product: CASSQGGLGTDTQYF. The rearrangement joins TRBV14 to TRBJ2-3; a weak D match, TRBD2 (6 bases). Trimming left V 1 base short and J 1 base short, with 9 bases between. Germline CDR1 reads SGHDN; CDR2 reads FVKESK. CDR3 size: 15 residues. The entire variable domain, with the rest obtained from reference TRBV14 and TRBJ2-3, is as follows: EAGVTQFPSHSVIEKGQTVTLRCDPISGHDNLYWYRRVMGKEIKFLLHFVKESKQDESGMPNNRFLAERTGGTYSTLKVQPAELEDSGVYFCASSQGGLGTDTQYFGPGTRLTVL.

The V gene is TRBV5-1, the J gene TRBJ2-7, with 14 bases lining up with TRBD2. CDR1 and CDR2 (germline): SGHRS, YFSETQ. V shed 4 bases, J shed 7 bases, and the junction held 7 bases outside the gene matches. The CDR3 consists of 15 residues. The CDR3: CASSRLAGGGKEQYF. In DNA form, the CDR3 reads TGCGCCAGCAGCAGACTAGCGGGAGGGGGGAAGGAGCAGTACTTC.

The CDR3 DNA is TGTGCCAGCAGCCACCACGGGGGCACTGAAGCTTTCTTT. Translating it yields CASSHHGGTEAFF. The rearrangement joins TRBV3-1 (or the pseudogene TRBV3-2) to TRBJ1-1; D might be TRBD1 (5 bases). The CDR3 contains 13 residues. Germline V gives CDR1 LGHDT, CDR2 YNNKEL (reference sequence). Trimming took off 3 bases at V and 4 bases at J, with 9 bases between the two ends.

This clone was picked up a small number of times. J is TRBJ1-4 and V is TRBV7-8, with D unclear. CDR1 SGHVS and CDR2 FQNEAQ come from the germline V gene. The CDR3 consists of 13 residues. Trimming shortened V by 3 bases and J by 8 bases, and 10 bases separated the two germline ends. The CDR3, as DNA: TGTGCCAGCAGCTTTGCGGGTCGAGAAAAACTGTTTTTT. Its translation is CASSFAGREKLFF. Full variable domain (rest looked up from reference TRBV7-8 and TRBJ1-4): GAGVSQSPRYKVAKRGQDVALRCDPISGHVSLFWYQQALGQGPEFLTYFQNEAQLDKSGLPSDRFFAERPEGSVSTLKIQRTQQEDSAVYLCASSFAGREKLFFGSGTQLSVL.

The chain links TRBV28 to TRBJ2-1, with 7 positions matching TRBD1. The V gene's germline CDR1 is MDHEN and CDR2 SYDVKM. Losses at the gene ends were 2 bases for V and 15 bases for J; bases not matched to a gene: 7. The CDR3 has 12 amino acids. As DNA, the CDR3 is TGTGCCAGCAGTTTAGTCCGGGACAGACTGTTCTTC. Its protein is CASSLVRDRLFF.

V is TRBV4-1 and J is TRBJ2-1, with 8 bases that match TRBD2. CDR1 and CDR2 (germline): MGHRA, YSYEKL. Losses at the gene ends were 1 base for V and 3 bases for J; bases not matched to a gene: 5. The CDR3 has 16 residues. Here the CDR3 DNA reads TGCGCCAGCAGCCAAGCGACTAGCGTTTTCTACAATGAGCAGTTCTTC. This sequence encodes CASSQATSVFYNEQFF.

This rearrangement joins TRBV28 to TRBJ2-6; 7 bases line up with TRBD1. This CDR3 region has 17 residues. Looked up from germline, CDR1 is MDHEN and CDR2 is SYDVKM. Trimming removed 5 bases from V and 0 bases from J; junction bases left unmatched: 7. This CDR3 is CASSAWTGPSGANVLTF. CDR3 coding DNA: TGTGCCAGCAGTGCCTGGACAGGACCCTCTGGGGCCAACGTCCTGACTTTC. Supplemented by reference TRBV28 and TRBJ2-6, the full variable domain reads DVKVTQSSRYLVKRTGEKVFLECVQDMDHENMFWYRQDPGLGLRLIYFSYDVKMKEKGDIPEGYSVSREKKERFSLILESASTNQTSMYLCASSAWTGPSGANVLTFGAGSRLTVL.

The chain couples TRBV28 to TRBJ2-5; possibly TRBD1 for D (6 bases). Deletions cut 2 bases from V and 5 bases from J, with 9 bases between. The CDR3 runs to 13 residues. The germline CDR1 and CDR2 sequences are MDHEN and SYDVKM. CDR3 sequence: CASSLGGPETQYF. Here the CDR3 DNA reads TGTGCCAGCAGTTTAGGGGGCCCGGAGACCCAGTACTTC.

The V call is TRBV21-1, the J call TRBJ1-5; the table's D call, TRBD1, has no DNA check behind it. TRBV21-1 is designated a pseudogene. This CDR3 spans 17 amino acids. The CDR3 sequence: CATSRGTRCVSNQPQHF. CDR3 DNA: TGTGCCACCAGCAGGGGGACACGGTGCGTAAGCAATCAGCCCCAGCATTTT.